Each of the 26 T cell receptor beta chains below was sequenced from the same sample in a study of cytomegalovirus exposure and HLA in healthy donors. Researchers ran the PCR with 60 Vbeta and 13 Jbeta primers. The data were produced by immunoSEQ multiplex PCR, yet TCRdb's version contains in-frame clones alone and is incomplete. Of approximately 150,000 clones in the sample, roughly 62% were seen once. Sequenced input: PBMCs. These receptors were collected from a male donor in good health and CMV-seronegative.

This clone was observed a few times. The chain joins TRBV20-1 to TRBJ1-1; unclear D gene. Germline V lookup: CDR1 DFQATT, CDR2 SNEGSKA (reference sequence). The CDR3 consists of 11 residues. Deletions cut 1 base from V and 4 bases from J, with 4 bases between. The CDR3 here is CSARVGTEAFF. The CDR3 bases are TGCAGTGCTAGAGTCGGCACTGAAGCTTTCTTT.

The chain carries TRBV29-1 and TRBJ2-7, with 8 bases lining up with TRBD2. The CDR3 has 14 residues. The V segment lost 6 bases and the J segment 2 bases; nucleotides outside the gene matches: 9. Germline-derived CDR1 and CDR2 are SQVTM and ANQGSEA. The CDR3 coding sequence is TGCAGCGTGCACCCCGGGACTAGTCCCTACGAGCAGTACTTC. Translating gives CSVHPGTSPYEQYF.

This clone was seen a single time. J is TRBJ1-5 and V is TRBV27; D gene unclear. Germline V gene sequence: CDR1 MNHEY, CDR2 SMNVEV (reference sequence). This CDR3 is built from 15 residues. Trimming stripped 4 bases from V and 0 bases from J, with 10 bases between. The CDR3 region is CASSSTINSNQPQHF. CDR3 in DNA: TGTGCCAGCAGTTCGACAATAAATAGCAATCAGCCCCAGCATTTT.

The genes are TRBV29-1 and TRBJ2-3; TRBD2 agrees at 7 bases. Looked up from germline, CDR1 is SQVTM and CDR2 is ANQGSEA. The J segment lost 2 bases and the V segment lost 6 bases, leaving 8 bases of the junction unmatched. The CDR3 has 14 amino acids. CDR3 in amino acids: CSVLVRGTTDTQYF. CDR3 nucleotide sequence: TGCAGCGTCCTCGTGCGGGGGACCACAGATACGCAGTATTTT.

The V gene is TRBV2, the J gene TRBJ1-5; a possible D gene is TRBD1 (6 bases). In germline, CDR1 is SNHLY, CDR2 FYNNEI. This CDR3 contains 16 residues. V was cut by 5 bases and J by 4 bases, with 18 bases left in between. CDR3 coding DNA: TGTGCCAGCAGTCTGGGCAGGGGTGGAAGTAATCAGCCCCAGCATTTT. Translating gives CASSLGRGGSNQPQHF. Supplemented by reference TRBV2 and TRBJ1-5, the full variable domain reads EPEVTQTPSHQVTQMGQEVILRCVPISNHLYFYWYRQILGQKVEFLVSFYNNEISEKSEIFDDQFSVERPDGSNFTLKIRSTKLEDSAMYFCASSLGRGGSNQPQHFGDGTRLSIL.

This sequence joins TRBV2 and TRBJ2-1; a weak D match, TRBD2 (6 bases). Between the trimmed V and J ends, which lost 7 bases and 4 bases, there was a span of 17 bases. Germline V CDR1 and CDR2: SNHLY, FYNNEI. The CDR3 extends over 15 amino acids. CDR3 bases: TGTGCCAGCACCTTAGAGAGCGGGTTATACAATGAGCAGTTCTTC. Encoded protein: CASTLESGLYNEQFF.

This clone was seen more than once but under ten times. This rearrangement joins TRBV9 to TRBJ1-5; the D is unclear. CDR1 is SGDLS, CDR2 YYNGEE, per germline. This CDR3 contains 15 residues. V lost 0 bases and J 7 bases, leaving 14 bases between the germline ends. DNA for the CDR3: TGTGCCAGCAGCGTAGATCTGAGGGAAGGCCAGCCCCAGCATTTT. Its translation: CASSVDLREGQPQHF.

This clone has more than one count but fewer than ten. Other DNA sequences within the sample encode an identical CDR3. V is TRBV18 and J is TRBJ1-1; perhaps TRBD1 as D (5 bases). Germline V lookup: CDR1 KGHSH, CDR2 LQKENI. The V end lost 5 bases, the J end lost 5 bases, and 15 bases lay between the germline ends. The CDR3 sequence is 14 residues long. CDR3 sequence reads: CASSSGGKETEAFF. The CDR3 bases are TGTGCCAGCTCATCTGGGGGGAAGGAAACTGAAGCTTTCTTT.

The J gene is TRBJ1-1, the V gene TRBV6-5, with TRBD1 identical over 7 bases. Germline loops: CDR1 MNHEY, CDR2 SVGAGI. Trimming at V came to 0 bases and at J to 4 bases, leaving 2 bases not matched to a gene. The CDR3 sequence is 14 residues long. DNA for the CDR3: TGTGCCAGCAGTTACTCGGACAGGACCACTGAAGCTTTCTTT. Its translation is CASSYSDRTTEAFF.

This chain connects TRBV7-9 to TRBJ2-5; 13 bases are shared with TRBD2. This CDR3 contains 16 residues. Germline V gives CDR1 SEHNR, CDR2 FQNEAQ (reference sequence). Losses at the gene ends were 1 base for V and 5 bases for J; bases not matched to a gene: 4. CDR3 residues: CASSLGLAGGGETQYF. CDR3 bases: TGTGCCAGCAGCTTAGGACTAGCGGGGGGCGGCGAGACCCAGTACTTC. Based on the CDR3 plus reference TRBV7-9 and TRBJ2-5, the full variable domain is DTGVSQNPRHKITKRGQNVTFRCDPISEHNRLYWYRQTLGQGPEFLTYFQNEAQLEKSRLLSDRFSAERPKGSFSTLEIQRTEQGDSAMYLCASSLGLAGGGETQYFGPGTRLLVL.

The rearrangement links TRBV6-5 to TRBJ1-2; possibly TRBD1 for D (5 bases). Deletions cut 2 bases from V and 2 bases from J, with 15 bases between. CDR3 length equals 16 residues. Germline V gives CDR1 MNHEY, CDR2 SVGAGI. The CDR3 DNA reads TGTGCCAGCAGTTACACTAAAGCGGGGGGGAACTATGGCTACACCTTC. Encoded protein: CASSYTKAGGNYGYTF.

This chain connects TRBV11-1 to TRBJ2-3, with TRBD1 matching over 9 bases. The V gene's germline CDR1 is SGHAT and CDR2 FQDESV (reference sequence). V lost 6 bases, J lost 6 bases, and 13 bases stayed unmatched. CDR3 size: 16 residues. CDR3 in DNA: TGTGCCAGCAGTCACCACTCGGGGACAGGGAAGGATACGCAGTATTTT. Translating it yields CASSHHSGTGKDTQYF. The whole variable domain, remainder taken from reference TRBV11-1 and TRBJ2-3, is EAEVAQSPRYKITEKSQAVAFWCDPISGHATLYWYRQILGQGPELLVQFQDESVVDDSQLPKDRFSAERLKGVDSTLKIQPAELGDSAMYLCASSHHSGTGKDTQYFGPGTRLTVL.

The V and J genes are TRBV27 and TRBJ1-1; the match to TRBD1 covers 8 bases. The ends lost 1 base at V and 7 bases at J; junction bases unmatched: 5. The CDR3 is made up of 14 amino acids. Germline V gene sequence: CDR1 MNHEY, CDR2 SMNVEV (reference sequence). The CDR3, as DNA: TGTGCCAGCAGTTTATTCAGGGGGCGAGATGAAGCTTTCTTT. As protein: CASSLFRGRDEAFF.

This chain connects TRBV28 to TRBJ1-6; no definite D call. Looked up from germline, CDR1 is MDHEN and CDR2 is SYDVKM. The V and J ends lost 5 bases and 13 bases respectively, with 15 bases between them. The CDR3 spans 13 residues. CDR3 sequence (DNA): TGTGCCAGCAGTCCCACAGAAATAGATCCCCTCCACTTT. Residues: CASSPTEIDPLHF.

In its sample, this clone was seen a few times. One end of the junction fails to match germline, which may point to a read error. V usage is TRBV7-7 and J usage is TRBJ2-5; 10 nucleotides align to TRBD1. Germline assignment: CDR1 SSHAT and CDR2 FNYEAQ (reference sequence). The CDR3 totals 16 residues. CDR3 DNA: TGTGCTAGCAGCTTAGGCGGGACAGGGGAAGGAGAGACCCAGTACTTC. Its protein is CASSLGGTGEGETQYF.

The CDR3 coding sequence is TGTGCCAGCAGCACCACCGACAGGGTGAACACCGGGGAGCTGTTTTTT. Its protein is CASSTTDRVNTGELFF. The chain uses TRBV7-3 and TRBJ2-2; TRBD1 agrees at 7 bases. With 5 bases clipped from V and 1 base from J, the junction kept 7 bases outside the gene matches. The CDR3 length is 16 residues. In germline, CDR1 is SGHTA, CDR2 FQGTGA.

This clone was detected only a few times. The genes are TRBV19 and TRBJ1-4; the match to TRBD1 covers 7 bases. V gave up 7 bases and J gave up 7 bases; unmatched junction bases: 12. CDR1 LNHDA and CDR2 SQIVND come from the germline V gene (reference sequence). The CDR3 consists of 15 residues. CDR3 in DNA: TGTGCCAGTACCTCACCCGGGACAGCGTTTGAAAAACTGTTTTTT. Translated: CASTSPGTAFEKLFF.

The chain carries TRBV6-5 and TRBJ1-2; TRBD1 agrees at 7 bases. The CDR3 loop spans 15 amino acids. The junction had 11 bases not matched to a gene; V was cut back by 2 bases and J by 8 bases. In germline, CDR1 is MNHEY, CDR2 SVGAGI. CDR3 coding DNA: TGTGCCAGCAGTTACAGCGACAGGGCGCTACGCGGCTACACCTTC. It translates to CASSYSDRALRGYTF.

V usage is TRBV5-1 and J usage is TRBJ2-7; TRBD2 matches 9 bases. Germline V lookup: CDR1 SGHRS, CDR2 YFSETQ. V shed 4 bases, J shed 5 bases, and the junction held 13 bases outside the gene matches. The CDR3 is 16 residues long. This CDR3 is CASSRNAGGTGDEQYF. In DNA form, the CDR3 reads TGCGCCAGCAGCCGCAACGCGGGAGGGACCGGGGACGAGCAGTACTTC.

This chain links TRBV5-4 with TRBJ2-7; D might be TRBD1 (6 bases). Trimming took 3 bases from V and 0 from J, leaving 10 bases between them. The length of the CDR3 is 14 residues. Germline V gives CDR1 SGHNT, CDR2 YYREEE (reference sequence). CDR3 sequence (DNA): TGTGCCAGCAGCTACAGGGATTACTCCTACGAGCAGTACTTC. Its protein is CASSYRDYSYEQYF.

DNA of the CDR3: TGTGCCAGCAGCTCCACCCGGGTTAATGAAAAACTGTTTTTT. It is translated as CASSSTRVNEKLFF. This sequence joins TRBV13 and TRBJ1-4; the D is unclear. The CDR3 loop spans 14 amino acids. Germline V gives CDR1 PRHDT, CDR2 FYEKMQ (reference sequence). V lost 4 bases, J lost 4 bases, and 10 bases lay in between. The entire variable domain, with the rest obtained from reference TRBV13 and TRBJ1-4, is as follows: AAGVIQSPRHLIKEKRETATLKCYPIPRHDTVYWYQQGPGQDPQFLISFYEKMQSDKGSIPDRFSAQQFSDYHSELNMSSLELGDSALYFCASSSTRVNEKLFFGSGTQLSVL.

This chain links TRBV5-1 with TRBJ2-5; perhaps TRBD1 as D (5 bases). In germline, CDR1 is SGHRS, CDR2 YFSETQ. The CDR3 runs 15 residues. V lost 2 bases and J lost 1, with 12 bases in between. Here the CDR3 reads CASSFVRGSQETQYF. The CDR3 DNA follows: TGCGCCAGCAGCTTTGTAAGGGGATCCCAAGAGACCCAGTACTTC.

V usage is TRBV9 and J usage is TRBJ2-2; 7 positions match TRBD2. The CDR3 totals 15 residues. Germline values: CDR1 SGDLS, CDR2 YYNGEE. V gave up 0 bases and J gave up 6 bases; unmatched junction bases: 5. The CDR3: CASSVGRLAAGELFF. In DNA, the CDR3 is TGTGCCAGCAGCGTAGGAAGGCTAGCGGCCGGGGAGCTGTTTTTT.

The chain is built from TRBV9 and TRBJ1-2, with D possibly being TRBD1 (5 bases). The germline CDR1 and CDR2 sequences are SGDLS and YYNGEE. V was pared by 6 bases and J by 2 bases, with 20 bases between. CDR3 length equals 16 residues. CDR3 amino acids: CASTLVGGTSNYGYTF. CDR3 in DNA: TGTGCCAGCACCCTCGTAGGAGGGACTTCAAACTATGGCTACACCTTC.

This clone has just a few counts. The J gene is TRBJ2-7, the V gene TRBV6-5, with D tentatively TRBD1 (6 bases). V was trimmed by 2 bases and J by 2 bases, leaving 16 bases between them. The V gene's germline CDR1 is MNHEY and CDR2 SVGAGI. The CDR3 consists of 16 residues. This CDR3 reads CASSYLPLGHPYEQYF. Written as DNA, the CDR3 is TGTGCCAGCAGTTACCTACCCCTGGGACATCCCTACGAGCAGTACTTC.

This clone was detected once. The rearrangement uses TRBV11-2 and TRBJ2-6, with D maybe TRBD2 (6 bases). Germline V lookup: CDR1 SGHAT, CDR2 FQNNGV. V was cut by 0 bases and J by 6 bases, with 18 bases left in between. The CDR3 runs to 18 residues. CDR3 in amino acids: CASSLDRSGVPLANVLTF. The CDR3 DNA sequence: TGTGCCAGCAGCTTAGATCGGTCGGGGGTCCCCTTGGCCAACGTCCTGACTTTC.